The 7 T cell receptor beta chains below were found in one sample sequenced in a study of blood T cells in healthy people across ages. Combining a sample-barcoded 5' primer with a J-beta primer mix, a second PCR ran for roughly 6 to 12 cycles. In TCRdb, the 5' RACE reads were re-called with MiXCR into one record per CDR3 protein. The table includes roughly 730,000 distinct CDR3 sequences, more than 50% detected once. Sequenced input: blood. These TCRs come from a man aged 35-49 years in good health.

This chain joins TRBV7-2 and TRBJ2-3; D might be TRBD1 (6 bases). This CDR3 comprises 15 residues. CDR1 and CDR2 (germline): SGHTA, FQGNSA. The ends were cut back, 3 bases at V and 2 bases at J, with 12 bases in the middle. The CDR3 nucleotides are TGTGCCAGCAGCTTTGAAGGGGACATCACAGATACGCAGTATTTT. This sequence encodes CASSFEGDITDTQYF. Filled out from reference TRBV7-2 and TRBJ2-3, the complete variable domain reads GAGVSQSPSNKVTEKGKDVELRCDPISGHTALYWYRQSLGQGLEFLIYFQGNSAPDKSGLPSDRFSAERTGGSVSTLTIQRTQQEDSAVYLCASSFEGDITDTQYFGPGTRLTVL.

The rearrangement uses TRBV11-2 and TRBJ2-7; D is unclear. V lost 4 bases to trimming and J lost 4 bases, with 14 bases between them. Germline V CDR1 and CDR2: SGHAT, FQNNGV. This CDR3 spans 14 amino acids. CDR3 residues: CASSSPKGLYEQYF. DNA for the CDR3: TGTGCCAGCAGCTCACCCAAAGGGCTATACGAGCAGTACTTC.

This clonotype was found a few times. The CDR3 loop reads CASSHPRGALNTEAFF. The DNA of the CDR3 is TGTGCCAGCAGTCACCCCCGGGGGGCATTGAACACTGAAGCTTTCTTT. This chain links TRBV28 with TRBJ1-1; TRBD1 might be the D (6 bases). V was clipped by 5 bases and J by 0 bases, with 16 bases between them. Per germline, CDR1 MDHEN and CDR2 SYDVKM. The CDR3 has 16 residues.

The chain couples TRBV28 to TRBJ2-1; 11 nucleotides match TRBD2. Germline V gives CDR1 MDHEN, CDR2 SYDVKM. This CDR3 is built from 17 residues. The V and J ends lost 6 bases and 7 bases, in that order; junction bases with no gene match: 14. The CDR3: CASRPSQLAGEHNEQFF. The CDR3 bases are TGTGCCAGCAGGCCAAGTCAACTAGCGGGAGAACATAATGAGCAGTTCTTC.

The rearrangement joins TRBV7-2 to TRBJ2-3; perhaps D is TRBD1 or TRBD2 (5 bases each). V dropped 8 bases and J dropped 2 bases, with 14 bases sitting between them. The CDR3 spans 14 residues. Germline V CDR1 and CDR2: SGHTA, FQGNSA. The CDR3 protein is CASARDGPTDTQYF. The CDR3 coding sequence is TGTGCCAGCGCCAGGGACGGACCCACAGATACGCAGTATTTT. The full variable domain, completed using reference TRBV7-2 and TRBJ2-3, is GAGVSQSPSNKVTEKGKDVELRCDPISGHTALYWYRQSLGQGLEFLIYFQGNSAPDKSGLPSDRFSAERTGGSVSTLTIQRTQQEDSAVYLCASARDGPTDTQYFGPGTRLTVL.

This rearrangement joins TRBV4-3 to TRBJ2-3; D is uncertain. In germline, CDR1 is LGHNA, CDR2 YSLEER. V dropped 3 bases and J dropped 9 bases, with 13 bases sitting between them. This CDR3 is built from 13 residues. The CDR3 region is CASSHQGSITQYF. The CDR3 nucleotides are TGCGCCAGCAGCCATCAAGGGTCAATCACGCAGTATTTT.

The chain is built from TRBV18 and TRBJ1-1; 8 nucleotides line up with TRBD1. CDR1 KGHSH and CDR2 LQKENI come from the germline V gene. V lost 2 bases and J lost 8; bases outside the gene matches: 4. This CDR3 spans 13 amino acids. The CDR3 DNA is TGTGCCAGCTCACCAGTGGGGGACAGGGAAGCTTTCTTT. Translating gives CASSPVGDREAFF.